The TCR beta chain under discussion was sequenced for a study of neurological immune-mediated disorders (dated by TCRdb to 2018 to 2020). Concerning the study at large: Peripheral blood TCR-beta repertoires from HTLV-I-associated myelopathy (HAM/TSP) patients, multiple sclerosis patients and healthy controls were compared by UMI-based sequencing. Longitudinal HAM/TSP and healthy donors had 3 time-points each (roughly 3-40 month intervals). The cohort comprised 60 to 75 subjects: 15 or so HAM/TSP patients, approximately 34 multiple sclerosis patients and some 20 healthy controls. The approximately 110 TCR-beta libraries covered PBMC samples along with longitudinal samples, technical triplicates, and paired sorted CD4+ and CD8+ T-cell subsets.

The time point label of this sample denotes: longitudinal time-point 3. Unsorted PBMC libraries were generated from 2 million PBMCs stored in RNAlater at -80 °C until RNA extraction. Peripheral blood was subjected to Ficoll-Hypaque density gradient centrifugation to isolate PBMCs, which were then cryopreserved in liquid nitrogen. Summary of the overall study and its limitations: TCR clonal expansion was greatest in HAM/TSP patients and smallest in MS patients, who ranked below even healthy controls. No identical CDR3 amino acid sequences were found to be shared among expanded clones across subjects, suggesting that TCR-beta repertoires were private in all groups.

Cut back by 4 bases and 0 bases, the V and J ends lie 11 bases apart. As encoded in the germline V gene, CDR1 is SGHRS while CDR2 is YFSETQ. The CDR3 spans 15 residues, from the cysteine through the phenylalanine. Only the CDR3 region is kept as DNA, spanning 45 bases read in frame from base 1. This clonotype was counted at least ten times. Its antigen is still unknown. Base quality data are lacking; no much larger clone is found one base away. cDNA was synthesized by template-switch 5'RACE using a primer with a 10-nucleotide random unique molecular identifier that tagged each TCR transcript. Every sequencing run yielded over 180 million TCR-beta sequences covering 15-18 subjects. Total RNA was extracted with the RNeasy kit. Using the KAPA Real-time Library Amplification kit, TCR-beta VDJ regions were amplified with primers for the TCR constant region and the 5'RACE anchor. A first PCR added sample indexes and Illumina adaptors, and a second PCR then raised library yield. After Ampure bead purification, the TCR product of roughly 650 bp was size-selected on a 2% E-gel SizeSelection system. Before pooling, libraries had their quality checked on a Bioanalyzer, their concentration measured with Qubit, and their quantity determined with the Kapa Library Quantification kit. An Illumina HiSeq 2500 was used to sequence the libraries paired-end at 2 x 150 bp. To increase sequence diversity, about 25-31% phiX was spiked into each library pool. As for the original processing: Quality-filtered reads were processed with the UMI-based MiGEC pipeline, and over 75% of raw TCR sequences were removed by the MiGEC pipeline during error correction. VDJ genes were aligned to IMGT germline references, and each clonotype was defined by a unique CDR3 amino acid sequence together with V-J genes. Clonal expansion, Shannon diversity and CDR3 relatedness (CalcPairwiseDistances, ClusterSamples) were evaluated with VDJtools, and phylogenetic trees were built with CLCbio workbench. A clone was classed as expanded if it had 8 or more unique UMIs, a cutoff based on coefficient-of-variation modelling across technical triplicates. Clones were called with MiXCR by TCRdb after fastp trimmed the public reads at Q25, and only in-frame beta chains were retained. Identical CDR3 protein sequences are pooled into one entry, listed with their most common genes and DNA. These V and J calls rely on TCRdb rather than the paper's analysis. The sample has under 130,000 distinct CDR3 sequences on record, roughly a tenth of them singletons. The ten most abundant clones make up approximately 3.1% of the sample.

The sequence came from a female donor with HTLV-1-associated myelopathy (HAM/TSP). The rearranged segments are TRBV5-1 and TRBJ1-3; a tentative D call is TRBD1 (6 bases match). The material sequenced was PBMCs. The CDR3 reads as follows: CASSGQPNSGNTIYF. In nucleotides, the sequence is TGCGCCAGCAGCGGACAGCCCAACTCTGGAAACACCATATATTTT.